This T cell receptor beta chain originates from a study of pediatric ulcerative colitis. Study-wide results and limits: In rectum, acute severe colitis had expanded clones and less diversity.

Sequencing was at survey level. Profiling relied on immunoSEQ multiplex PCR, and the TCRdb table lists in-frame clones only, not all of them. The sample shows roughly 54,000 clones, about nine tenths of them seen only once. With 2 bases clipped from V and 1 base from J, the junction kept 4 bases outside the gene matches. This CDR3 has 15 amino acids. Germline V gives CDR1 SGHVS, CDR2 FQNEAQ. As for this clone: As yet, its antigen is unknown.

The chain recombines TRBV7-8 with TRBJ2-7; 8 bases align to TRBD1. The specimen was blood. This receptor was identified in a boy between 10 and 17 years old who was a control in a study of pediatric ulcerative colitis. The CDR3 nucleotides are TGTGCCAGCAGCTTAAGTAGACAGGGGTCCTACGAGCAGTACTTC. This translates into CASSLSRQGSYEQYF.